Here is one T cell receptor (gamma chain) with its context. There is no known antigen for this receptor. The record has no base qualities; no much larger clone is one base away. For this chain, trimming is 6 bases at the V end and 4 bases at the J end, and the number of junction bases without a gene match is 3. According to the germline V gene, CDR1 reads EGSNGY and CDR2 reads YDSYNSKV. Spanning cysteine to phenylalanine, the CDR3 consists of 11 amino acids. Just CDR3 DNA is preserved here, 33 bases in frame from base 1. The library was built by means of PCR. The sequencing machine was an Illumina MiSeq. TCRdb called clones afresh from the public reads with CATT; identical DNA rows were later merged. A total of about 3,900 gamma-chain clones appear in this sample, approximately 15% of them only once. The ten largest account for roughly 6.8% of the sample. This sample was taken from a study of human gamma delta and Vdelta1 T cells (dated by TCRdb to 2017 to 2018). In terms of the full investigation: Delta One T cells, Vd1+ gamma-delta T cells, were investigated in the study as cytotoxic effectors against acute myeloid leukemia. Here is what the overall study found, with its caveats: Delta One T cells were reported as polyclonal and as showing broad cytotoxic targeting of acute myeloid leukemia.

The receptor chain draws on TRGV2 and TRGJ1 or TRGJ2. The TCR comes from a human donor in good health. The sequencing sample was made of Vdelta1 gamma-delta T cells from blood grown in culture (DOT cells). The meaning of the sample's cell subset or site label: Delta One T cells, in vitro expanded/differentiated Vd1+ gamma-delta T cells. The CDR3 loop reads CATWIYYKKLF. The DNA sequence is TGTGCCACCTGGATCTATTATAAGAAACTCTTT.